This TCR beta chain was observed in a study of T cell responses to AZD1222 COVID-19 vaccine. General study findings and limits: Donors in the cohort were predominantly white British and more often female, and clonal diversity was possibly underestimated. Receipt of two AZD1222 doses was followed by a rise in Spike-specific TCR breadth and depth. Nearly half of spike-specific TCRs reportedly target variant regions that are unmutated in the B.1.351 and B.1.1.7 variants.

This clone occurred once. Its specificity is not known. Using immunoSEQ multiplex PCR, the repertoire was profiled, and TCRdb retains in-frame clones only, with some absent. The sample contains 45,000 to 55,000 clones, around 85% of which appear only once. The CDR3 has 15 residues. The J segment lost 9 bases and the V segment lost 4 bases, leaving 11 bases of the junction unmatched. Germline V gene sequence: CDR1 MNHEY, CDR2 SVGAGI. The chain combines TRBV6-5 with TRBJ1-3; TRBD1 matches 8 bases. The material sequenced was peripheral blood, taken on day 0 of MenACWY control vaccination. The sequence derives from an adult in good health. CDR3 DNA sequence: TGTGCCAGCAGTTCCCTGAGGACAGGGTTTGGCACCATATATTTT. This translates into CASSSLRTGFGTIYF.